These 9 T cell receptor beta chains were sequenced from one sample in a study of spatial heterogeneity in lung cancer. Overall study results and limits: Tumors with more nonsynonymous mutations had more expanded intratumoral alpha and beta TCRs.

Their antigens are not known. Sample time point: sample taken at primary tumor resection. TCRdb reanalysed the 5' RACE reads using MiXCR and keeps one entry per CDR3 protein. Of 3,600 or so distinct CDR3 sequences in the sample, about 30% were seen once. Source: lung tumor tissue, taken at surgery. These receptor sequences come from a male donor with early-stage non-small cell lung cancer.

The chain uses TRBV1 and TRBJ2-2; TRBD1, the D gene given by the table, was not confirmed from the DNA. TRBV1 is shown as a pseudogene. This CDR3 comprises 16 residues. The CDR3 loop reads CTSSQDGGSRTGELFF. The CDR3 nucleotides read TGCACCAGCAGCCAAGATGGGGGAAGTCGCACCGGGGAGCTGTTTTTT.

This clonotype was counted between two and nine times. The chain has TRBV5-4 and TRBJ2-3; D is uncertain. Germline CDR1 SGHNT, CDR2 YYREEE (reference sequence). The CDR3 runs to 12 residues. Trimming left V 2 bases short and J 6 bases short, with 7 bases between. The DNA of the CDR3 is TGTGCCAGCAGCTTTCTGATGGATACGCAGTATTTT. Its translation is CASSFLMDTQYF.

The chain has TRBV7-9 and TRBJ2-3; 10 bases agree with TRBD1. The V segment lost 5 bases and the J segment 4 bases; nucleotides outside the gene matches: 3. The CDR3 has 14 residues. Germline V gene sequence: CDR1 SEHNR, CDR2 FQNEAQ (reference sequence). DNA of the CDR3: TGTGCCAGCAGCCCTGGACAGGGGGCAGATACGCAGTATTTT. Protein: CASSPGQGADTQYF.

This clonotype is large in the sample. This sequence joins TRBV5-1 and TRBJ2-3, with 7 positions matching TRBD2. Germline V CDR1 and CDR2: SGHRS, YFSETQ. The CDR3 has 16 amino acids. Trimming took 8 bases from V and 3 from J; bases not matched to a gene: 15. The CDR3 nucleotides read TGCGCCAGTACGCCGGAGGGCCAGCGGGGAACAGATACGCAGTATTTT. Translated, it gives CASTPEGQRGTDTQYF. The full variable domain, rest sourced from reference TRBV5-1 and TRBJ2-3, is KAGVTQTPRYLIKTRGQQVTLSCSPISGHRSVSWYQQTPGQGLQFLFEYFSETQRNKGNFPGRFSGRQFSNSRSEMNVSTLELGDSALYLCASTPEGQRGTDTQYFGPGTRLTVL.

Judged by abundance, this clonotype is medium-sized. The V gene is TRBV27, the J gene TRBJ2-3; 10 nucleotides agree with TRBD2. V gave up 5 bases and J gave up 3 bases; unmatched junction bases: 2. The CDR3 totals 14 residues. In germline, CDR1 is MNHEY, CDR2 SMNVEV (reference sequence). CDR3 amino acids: CASSGLAATDTQYF. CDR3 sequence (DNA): TGTGCCAGCAGTGGACTAGCGGCTACAGATACGCAGTATTTT.

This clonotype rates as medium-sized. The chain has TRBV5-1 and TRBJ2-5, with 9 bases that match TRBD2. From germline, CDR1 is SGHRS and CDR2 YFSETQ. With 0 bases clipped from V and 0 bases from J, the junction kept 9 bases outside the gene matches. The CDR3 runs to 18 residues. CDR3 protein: CASSLAGGLAAYQETQYF. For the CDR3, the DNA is TGCGCCAGCAGCTTGGCCGGGGGACTAGCAGCGTACCAAGAGACCCAGTACTTC.

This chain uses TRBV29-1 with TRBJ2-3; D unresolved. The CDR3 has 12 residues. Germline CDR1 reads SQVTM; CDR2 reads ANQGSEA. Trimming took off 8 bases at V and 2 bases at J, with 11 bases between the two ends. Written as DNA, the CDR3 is TGCAGCATTGCTCCTACCACAGATACGCAGTATTTT. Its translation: CSIAPTTDTQYF.

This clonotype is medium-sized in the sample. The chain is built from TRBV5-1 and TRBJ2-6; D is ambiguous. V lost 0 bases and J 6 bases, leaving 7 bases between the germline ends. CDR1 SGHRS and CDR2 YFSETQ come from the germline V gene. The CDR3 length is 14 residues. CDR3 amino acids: CASSLGSEANVLTF. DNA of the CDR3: TGCGCCAGCAGCTTGGGCTCGGAGGCCAACGTCCTGACTTTC.

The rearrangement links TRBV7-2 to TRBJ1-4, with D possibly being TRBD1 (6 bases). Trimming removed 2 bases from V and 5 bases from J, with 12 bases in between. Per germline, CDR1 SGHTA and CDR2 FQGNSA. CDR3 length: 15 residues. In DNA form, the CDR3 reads TGTGCCAGCAGCTTAACCGGGACACGAAATGAAAAACTGTTTTTT. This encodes CASSLTGTRNEKLFF.